The next 23 T cell receptor beta chains were all read from a single sample in a study of human T cells and chemical hapten exposure. TCRdb re-derived calls from the RACE reads in MiXCR, one entry per CDR3 protein. The data show approximately 80,000 distinct CDR3 sequences, under 14% seen once. Specified time point: patch test 3, about 24 weeks after DPC sensitization. The treatment here: therapeutic diphenylcyclopropenone sensitization with weekly scalp DPC. Here the sequenced sample was whole blood, taken in connection with sensitization to the hapten diphenylcyclopropenone (DPC). These receptors all come from a woman in her 50s with alopecia areata. Some clones in this sample may be carry-over from other donors' samples.

The rearrangement joins TRBV6-5 to TRBJ2-1; D is uncertain. V lost 8 bases, J lost 6 bases, and 14 bases lay in between. The CDR3 extends over 13 amino acids. Germline V gene sequence: CDR1 MNHEY, CDR2 SVGAGI. In DNA, the CDR3 is TGTGCCAGCCGCCCCCCGAACGGCAATGAGCAGTTCTTC. Its protein is CASRPPNGNEQFF.

As concerns this clonotype: The CDR3 does not close with the conserved phenylalanine or tryptophan, likely indicating a read error. This rearrangement joins TRBV18 to TRBJ1-6; D is undetermined. V dropped 3 bases and J dropped 8 bases, with 8 bases sitting between them. Looked up from germline, CDR1 is KGHSH and CDR2 is LQKENI. CDR3 length equals 13 residues. CDR3 sequence reads: CASSPSRDSPLHI. CDR3 bases: TGTGCCAGCTCACCTTCCCGCGATTCACCCCTCCACATT.

This rearrangement joins TRBV5-1 to TRBJ2-5, with TRBD2 matching 10 bases. V gave up 3 bases and J gave up 5 bases; unmatched junction bases: 10. Looked up from germline, CDR1 is SGHRS and CDR2 is YFSETQ. The CDR3 length is 16 residues. The CDR3 protein is CASSSGSSGGGETQYF. In nucleotides, the CDR3 is TGCGCCAGCAGCTCCGGTTCTAGCGGGGGCGGGGAGACCCAGTACTTC.

The chain recombines TRBV14 with TRBJ2-7; no clear D. The CDR3 has 13 residues. Germline V gives CDR1 SGHDN, CDR2 FVKESK. The V end lost 5 bases, the J end lost 7 bases, and 15 bases lay between the germline ends. The CDR3 is CASSRASWEEQYF. The CDR3 DNA sequence: TGTGCCAGCAGCAGGGCCTCCTGGGAAGAGCAGTACTTC.

This clonotype has a count of ten or more. V usage is TRBV5-1 and J usage is TRBJ2-1, with 8 bases identical to TRBD2. Germline V gene data show CDR1 as SGHRS and CDR2 as YFSETQ. Germline trimming cut 4 bases from V and 8 bases from J; bases unmatched to any gene: 11. This CDR3 comprises 15 residues. The CDR3 sequence is CASSPVVAGNHEQFF. The CDR3 DNA is TGCGCCAGCAGCCCGGTAGTAGCGGGAAACCATGAGCAGTTCTTC.

This clonotype has a handful of counts. This chain joins TRBV19 and TRBJ2-1, with a tentative D call TRBD2 (6 bases). This CDR3 is built from 15 residues. Per the germline V gene, CDR1 is LNHDA and CDR2 is SQIVND (reference sequence). V was trimmed by 3 bases and J by 6 bases, leaving 15 bases between them. In DNA, the CDR3 is TGTGCCAGTAGTATGGGTACTAGCATCTCCAATGAGCAGTTCTTC. Protein product: CASSMGTSISNEQFF.

The V gene is TRBV6-6, the J gene TRBJ2-7, with a weak D call TRBD2 (5 bases). The CDR3 is 15 amino acids. Per germline, CDR1 MNHNY and CDR2 SVGAGI (reference sequence). The germline V and J ends were trimmed by 6 bases and 0 bases, with 15 bases remaining between them. Here the CDR3 reads CASSRDGISSYEQYF. The CDR3 bases are TGTGCCAGCAGCAGAGACGGGATATCCTCCTACGAGCAGTACTTC.

The chain employs TRBV6-5 and TRBJ1-1; D remains ambiguous. From germline, CDR1 is MNHEY and CDR2 SVGAGI. The CDR3 sequence is 16 residues long. V was shortened by 2 bases and J by 0 bases, with 13 bases between the two germline ends. CDR3 sequence: CASSYDSVRLNTEAFF. For the CDR3, the DNA is TGTGCCAGCAGTTACGATTCGGTCAGGCTGAACACTGAAGCTTTCTTT.

This clonotype was seen ten or more times. This chain uses TRBV19 with TRBJ1-5; 11 bases are a match to TRBD1. Germline assignment: CDR1 LNHDA and CDR2 SQIVND (reference sequence). This CDR3 region has 15 residues. Trimming cost V 5 bases and J 6 bases; bases outside gene matches: 6. The CDR3 here is CASSFGQGAAQPQHF. As DNA, the CDR3 is TGTGCCAGTAGTTTTGGACAGGGGGCTGCTCAGCCCCAGCATTTT.

This clonotype was found many times. The chain recombines TRBV4-3 with TRBJ1-5, with D unclear. Germline assignment: CDR1 LGHNA and CDR2 YSLEER. The CDR3 extends over 13 amino acids. V was clipped by 5 bases and J by 4 bases, with 9 bases between them. CDR3 in DNA: TGCGCCAGCAGCGGAGGCATTAATCAGCCCCAGCATTTT. Residues: CASSGGINQPQHF.

The chain joins TRBV27 to TRBJ2-5; no clear D gene. The germline V gene encodes CDR1 MNHEY and CDR2 SMNVEV (reference sequence). V lost 7 bases and J lost 5, with 8 bases in between. The CDR3 runs to 11 residues. The CDR3 nucleotides read TGTGCCAGCACTCATGGGGAGACCCAGTACTTC. Translated, it gives CASTHGETQYF.

This clonotype was seen many times. The J gene is TRBJ2-7, the V gene TRBV28; D possibly uses TRBD1 or TRBD2 (5 bases each). From germline, CDR1 is MDHEN and CDR2 SYDVKM. The V end lost 8 bases, the J end lost 0 bases, and 23 bases lay between the germline ends. CDR3 length: 17 residues. This CDR3 reads CASVGGLGAEPSYEQYF. CDR3 nucleotides: TGTGCCAGCGTTGGGGGTTTAGGGGCCGAGCCCTCCTACGAGCAGTACTTC.

This clonotype was observed a few times. This rearrangement joins TRBV11-2 to TRBJ2-5; 10 positions match TRBD2. This CDR3 is built from 17 residues. V dropped 1 base and J dropped 3; count of bases not matched to a gene: 8. Per the germline V gene, CDR1 is SGHAT and CDR2 is FQNNGV. The CDR3 DNA follows: TGTGCCAGCAGCTTAGTCCCGGGACTAGCGCCCGAAGAGACCCAGTACTTC. As protein: CASSLVPGLAPEETQYF.

The J gene is TRBJ2-1, the V gene TRBV29-1; D call uncertain. Trimming took 7 bases from V and 6 from J, leaving 16 bases between them. CDR1 is SQVTM, CDR2 ANQGSEA, per germline. This CDR3 has 13 amino acids. The CDR3 spells CSASDLLGNEQFF. The CDR3 DNA reads TGCAGCGCTTCGGACCTTTTGGGCAATGAGCAGTTCTTC.

This clonotype has more than one count but fewer than ten. CDR3 in DNA: TGTGCCAGCAGCCGGGGTATCGGCTACGAGCAGTACTTC. Amino acids: CASSRGIGYEQYF. This rearrangement joins TRBV7-8 to TRBJ2-7, with D possibly TRBD2 on 5 matching bases. The CDR3 contains 13 residues. V lost 5 bases and J 3 bases, leaving 11 bases between the germline ends. CDR1 is SGHVS, CDR2 FQNEAQ, per germline. The variable domain in full, with the rest retrieved from reference TRBV7-8 and TRBJ2-7, is GAGVSQSPRYKVAKRGQDVALRCDPISGHVSLFWYQQALGQGPEFLTYFQNEAQLDKSGLPSDRFFAERPEGSVSTLKIQRTQQEDSAVYLCASSRGIGYEQYFGPGTRLTVT.

There are a few counts of this clonotype. The chain has TRBV5-1 and TRBJ2-5; no clear D. The germline V gene has CDR1 SGHRS and CDR2 YFSETQ. Between the trimmed V and J ends, which lost 3 bases and 1 base, there was a span of 16 bases. The CDR3 length is 16 residues. In nucleotides, the CDR3 is TGCGCCAGCAGCTGGACCCCTGAGCGCTCCCAAGAGACCCAGTACTTC. Translating gives CASSWTPERSQETQYF.

The genes are TRBV7-3 and TRBJ2-7, with D unresolved. V lost 2 bases, J lost 1 base, and 9 bases lay in between. CDR1 is SGHTA and CDR2 is FQGTGA in the germline V gene. The CDR3 sequence is 14 residues long. The CDR3 loop reads CASSLGPASYEQYF. CDR3 sequence (DNA): TGTGCCAGCAGCTTAGGGCCAGCTTCCTACGAGCAGTACTTC.

At least ten counts were recorded for this clonotype. The chain combines TRBV3-1 with TRBJ2-2; 12 bases are shared with TRBD2. After removal of 3 bases from V and 3 bases from J, the junction contained 8 bases not matched to a gene. This CDR3 region has 18 residues. Germline V CDR1 and CDR2: LGHDT, YNNKEL (reference sequence). The chain's CDR3 is CASSHILTSGRDTGELFF. The CDR3, as DNA: TGTGCCAGCAGCCACATTCTGACTAGCGGGAGAGACACCGGGGAGCTGTTTTTT.

This clonotype was seen ten or more times. The V and J genes are TRBV6-2 or TRBV6-3 and TRBJ2-1, with D possibly matching TRBD2 (5 bases). V was cut by 4 bases and J by 0 bases, with 22 bases left in between. This CDR3 has 19 residues. CDR1 is MNHEY and CDR2 is SVGEGT in the germline V gene. In DNA form, the CDR3 reads TGTGCCAGCAGTTCCCTGCCTGATCTAGCCGTGAGCTCCTACAATGAGCAGTTCTTC. Residues: CASSSLPDLAVSSYNEQFF.

This clonotype was recorded at least ten times. The V and J genes are TRBV6-5 and TRBJ2-5, with D perhaps TRBD1 (6 bases). In germline, CDR1 is MNHEY, CDR2 SVGAGI. Trimming shortened V by 6 bases and J by 1 base, and 15 bases separated the two germline ends. The CDR3 spans 15 residues. DNA for the CDR3: TGTGCCAGCAGAAAAGACAGGATCATCCAAGAGACCCAGTACTTC. Its protein is CASRKDRIIQETQYF.

This clonotype was seen ten or more times. The genes are TRBV30 and TRBJ1-2; maybe TRBD1 (6 bases). The V and J ends lost 5 bases and 3 bases respectively, with 10 bases between them. Germline V gives CDR1 GTSNPN, CDR2 SVGIG (reference sequence). The CDR3 sequence is 12 residues long. The DNA of the CDR3 is TGTGCCTGGGATACAGGGTACTATGGCTACACCTTC. This gives the protein CAWDTGYYGYTF.

The rearrangement joins TRBV29-1 to TRBJ2-1; D unclear. The V gene lost 6 bases and the J gene lost 5 bases, with 5 bases spanning the gap. Germline loops: CDR1 SQVTM, CDR2 ANQGSEA. The CDR3 extends over 10 amino acids. CDR3 region: CSVRDNEQFF. CDR3 DNA: TGCAGCGTCCGGGACAATGAGCAGTTCTTC.

The V gene is TRBV7-2, the J gene TRBJ2-7; no definite D call. The V end lost 1 base, the J end lost 7 bases, and 14 bases lay between the germline ends. Germline loops: CDR1 SGHTA, CDR2 FQGNSA. The CDR3 is 14 amino acids. CDR3 loop: CASSLENYVTEQYF. The CDR3 region has the DNA TGTGCCAGCAGCTTAGAAAATTATGTTACGGAGCAGTACTTC. The full variable domain, with the rest looked up from reference TRBV7-2 and TRBJ2-7, is GAGVSQSPSNKVTEKGKDVELRCDPISGHTALYWYRQSLGQGLEFLIYFQGNSAPDKSGLPSDRFSAERTGGSVSTLTIQRTQQEDSAVYLCASSLENYVTEQYFGPGTRLTVT.